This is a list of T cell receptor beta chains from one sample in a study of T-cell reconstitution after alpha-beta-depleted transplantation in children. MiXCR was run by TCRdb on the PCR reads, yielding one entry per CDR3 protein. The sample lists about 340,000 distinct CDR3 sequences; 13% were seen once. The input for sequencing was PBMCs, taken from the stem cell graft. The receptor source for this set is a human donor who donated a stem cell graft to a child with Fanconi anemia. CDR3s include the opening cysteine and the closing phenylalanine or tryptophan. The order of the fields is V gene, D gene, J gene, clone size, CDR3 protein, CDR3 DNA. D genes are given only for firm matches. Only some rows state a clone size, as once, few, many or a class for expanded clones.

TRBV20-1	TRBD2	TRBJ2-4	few	CSARTGTSGGVAKNIQYF	TGCAGTGCTAGAACCGGGACTAGCGGGGGGGTAGCCAAAAACATTCAGTACTTC
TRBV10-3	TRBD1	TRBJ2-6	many	CAITPGQGTLSGANVLTF	TGTGCCATCACTCCAGGACAGGGGACCCTCTCCGGGGCCAACGTCCTGACTTTC
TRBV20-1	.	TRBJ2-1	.	CSARDDGGDYNEQFF	TGCAGTGCTAGAGATGATGGCGGGGACTACAATGAGCAGTTCTTC
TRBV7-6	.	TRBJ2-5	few	CASSESAKETQYF	TGTGCCAGCAGCGAAAGCGCTAAAGAGACCCAGTACTTC
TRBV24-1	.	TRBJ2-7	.	CATYGRVSDEQYF	TGTGCCACCTACGGACGGGTCAGCGACGAGCAGTACTTC
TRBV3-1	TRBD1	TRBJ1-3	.	CASSRTGTEGNTIYF	TGTGCCAGCAGCCGTACCGGGACAGAGGGAAACACCATATATTTT
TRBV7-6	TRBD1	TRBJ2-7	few	CASSLVSGTEYEQYF	TGTGCCAGCAGCTTAGTGTCGGGGACAGAATACGAGCAGTACTTC
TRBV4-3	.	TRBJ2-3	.	CASSGSLTETNTDTQYF	TGCGCCAGCAGCGGATCTTTGACAGAGACTAACACAGATACGCAGTATTTT
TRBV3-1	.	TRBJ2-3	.	CASSPTLGSTQYF	TGTGCCAGCAGCCCCACCCTGGGATCTACGCAGTATTTT
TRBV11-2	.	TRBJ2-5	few	CASSSNEAQETQYF	TGTGCCAGCAGCTCGAACGAGGCCCAAGAGACCCAGTACTTC
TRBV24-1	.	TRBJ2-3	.	CATSKGGSTDTQYF	TGTGCCACCAGTAAAGGGGGAAGCACAGATACGCAGTATTTT
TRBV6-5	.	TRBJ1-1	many	CASMVGYLNTEAFF	TGTGCCAGCATGGTCGGTTATTTGAACACTGAAGCTTTCTTT
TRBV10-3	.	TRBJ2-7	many	CAISDSLYYEQYF	TGTGCCATCAGTGACAGCCTGTACTACGAGCAGTACTTC
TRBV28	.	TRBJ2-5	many	CASSPIKSTGETQYF	TGTGCCAGCAGCCCCATCAAGTCCACCGGGGAGACCCAGTACTTC
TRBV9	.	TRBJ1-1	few	CASSGLLNTEAFF	TGTGCCAGCAGCGGGCTATTAAACACTGAAGCTTTCTTT
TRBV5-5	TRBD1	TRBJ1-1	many	CASSARQGGTEAFF	TGTGCCAGCAGCGCCAGACAGGGTGGGACTGAAGCTTTCTTT
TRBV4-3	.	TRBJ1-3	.	CASSQTGTAWISGNTIYF	TGCGCCAGCAGCCAGACCGGGACTGCCTGGATCTCTGGAAACACCATATATTTT
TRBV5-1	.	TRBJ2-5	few	CASTQTGGIQETQYF	TGCGCCAGCACACAGACTGGGGGGATCCAAGAGACCCAGTACTTC
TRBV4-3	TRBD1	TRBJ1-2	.	CASSQEGTGHGSNYGYTF	TGCGCCAGCAGCCAAGAGGGGACAGGGCACGGTTCTAACTATGGCTACACCTTC
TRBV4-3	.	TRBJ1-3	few	CASSRSRVRGNTIYF	TGCGCCAGCAGCCGGAGTCGGGTCAGAGGAAACACCATATATTTT
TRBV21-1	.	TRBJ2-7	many	CASSKWRDEQYF	TGTGCCAGCAGCAAATGGAGGGATGAGCAGTACTTC
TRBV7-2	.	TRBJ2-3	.	CASSLDGQSTDTQYF	TGTGCCAGCAGCTTAGATGGACAGAGCACAGATACGCAGTATTTT
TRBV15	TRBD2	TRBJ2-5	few	CATSDRTSGGETQYF	TGTGCCACCAGCGATAGGACTAGCGGGGGTGAGACCCAGTACTTC
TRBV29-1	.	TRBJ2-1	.	CSGGPPLGSSYNEQFF	TGCAGCGGGGGCCCCCCCTTGGGGAGCTCCTACAATGAGCAGTTCTTC